The TCR beta chain under discussion was sequenced for a study of radiotherapy plus CTLA-4 blockade in lung cancer. Study-level background: Disease control was achieved by about 34% of patients, and objective responses by 18%.

Study findings and constraints: Following radiotherapy plus ipilimumab, tumor-derived TCR clones expanded in the blood. Best predicting response, reportedly, were early blood T cell clone dynamics, with interferon-beta.

Focal radiation plus CTLA-4 blockade with ipilimumab was given to patients with chemo-refractory metastatic non-small-cell lung cancer. The length of the CDR3 is 15 residues. Deletions cut 3 bases from V and 1 base from J, with 13 bases between. Germline V lookup: CDR1 LNHDA, CDR2 SQIVND (reference sequence). Concerning this clone: Its antigen is unknown.

The repertoire was sequenced with immunoSEQ multiplex PCR; TCRdb's copy has only in-frame clones and lacks some. The sample carries 80,000 to 95,000 clones, roughly four fifths recorded once. The chain uses TRBV19 and TRBJ2-7; D perhaps matches TRBD2 (6 bases). Here the sequenced sample was peripheral blood, taken from a patient treated with radiotherapy plus ipilimumab. This clonotype was obtained from a human donor with non-small cell lung cancer who had stable disease on radiotherapy plus ipilimumab. Written as DNA, the CDR3 is TGTGCCAGTAGTATCGGAGGGGCACGATCCTACGAGCAGTACTTC. This encodes CASSIGGARSYEQYF.